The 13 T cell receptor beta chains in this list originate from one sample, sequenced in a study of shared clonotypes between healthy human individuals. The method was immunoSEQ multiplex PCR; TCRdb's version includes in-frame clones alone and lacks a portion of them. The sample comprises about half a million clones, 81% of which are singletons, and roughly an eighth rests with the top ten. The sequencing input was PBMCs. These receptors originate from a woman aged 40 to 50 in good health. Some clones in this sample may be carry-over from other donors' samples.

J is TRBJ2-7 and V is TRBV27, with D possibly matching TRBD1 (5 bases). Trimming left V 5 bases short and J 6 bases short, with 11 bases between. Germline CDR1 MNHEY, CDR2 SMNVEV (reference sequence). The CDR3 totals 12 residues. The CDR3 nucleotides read TGTGCCAGCAGTCAGGGTCTCGGCGAGCAGTACTTC. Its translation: CASSQGLGEQYF.

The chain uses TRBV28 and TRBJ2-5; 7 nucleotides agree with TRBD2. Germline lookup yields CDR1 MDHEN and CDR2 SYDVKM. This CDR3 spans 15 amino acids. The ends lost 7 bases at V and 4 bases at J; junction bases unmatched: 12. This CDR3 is CASISSGTGLETQYF. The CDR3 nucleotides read TGTGCCAGCATTTCAAGCGGGACGGGGTTAGAGACCCAGTACTTC.

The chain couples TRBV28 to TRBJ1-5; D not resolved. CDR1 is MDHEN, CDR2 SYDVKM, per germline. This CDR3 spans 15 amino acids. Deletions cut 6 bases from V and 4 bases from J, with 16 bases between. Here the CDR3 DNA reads TGTGCCAGCAGCCCTGCCGGCCCGAGGAATCAGCCCCAGCATTTT. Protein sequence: CASSPAGPRNQPQHF. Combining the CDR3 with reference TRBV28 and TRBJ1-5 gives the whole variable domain DVKVTQSSRYLVKRTGEKVFLECVQDMDHENMFWYRQDPGLGLRLIYFSYDVKMKEKGDIPEGYSVSREKKERFSLILESASTNQTSMYLCASSPAGPRNQPQHFGDGTRLSIL.

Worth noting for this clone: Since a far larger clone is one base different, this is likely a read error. Here the CDR3 reads CASSLTGVPGTEAFF. CDR3 nucleotides: TGTGCCAGCAGCTTAACCGGGGTGCCAGGCACTGAAGCTTTCTTT. The chain joins TRBV7-3 to TRBJ1-1; D remains ambiguous. V lost 0 bases and J 4 bases, leaving 12 bases between the germline ends. The CDR3 loop spans 15 amino acids. Germline V gene data show CDR1 as SGHTA and CDR2 as FQGTGA. The variable domain in full, with the rest retrieved from reference TRBV7-3 and TRBJ1-1, is GAGVSQTPSNKVTEKGKYVELRCDPISGHTALYWYRQSLGQGPEFLIYFQGTGAADDSGLPNDRFFAVRPEGSVSTLKIQRTERGDSAVYLCASSLTGVPGTEAFFGQGTRLTVV.

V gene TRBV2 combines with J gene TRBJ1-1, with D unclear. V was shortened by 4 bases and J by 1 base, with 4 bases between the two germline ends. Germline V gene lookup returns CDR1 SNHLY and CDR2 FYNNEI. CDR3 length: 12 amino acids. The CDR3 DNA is TGTGCCAGCAGTGGGGGGAACACTGAAGCTTTCTTT. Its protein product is CASSGGNTEAFF.

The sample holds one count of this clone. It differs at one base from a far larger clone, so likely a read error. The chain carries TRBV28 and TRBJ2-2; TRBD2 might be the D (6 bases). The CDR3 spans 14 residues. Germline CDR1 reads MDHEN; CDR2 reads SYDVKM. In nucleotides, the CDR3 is TGTACCAGCAGTTTAGCACTAGCCAGCGGGGAGCTGTTTTTT. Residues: CTSSLALASGELFF.

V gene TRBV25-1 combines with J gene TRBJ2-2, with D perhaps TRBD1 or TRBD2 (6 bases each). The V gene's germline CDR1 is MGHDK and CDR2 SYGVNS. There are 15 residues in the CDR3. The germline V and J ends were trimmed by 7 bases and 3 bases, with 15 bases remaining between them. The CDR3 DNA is TGTGCCAGCACTGAGACAGGAGGGGACACCGGGGAGCTGTTTTTT. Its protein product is CASTETGGDTGELFF. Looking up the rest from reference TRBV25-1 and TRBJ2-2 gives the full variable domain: EADIYQTPRYLVIGTGKKITLECSQTMGHDKMYWYQQDPGMELHLIHYSYGVNSTEKGDLSSESTVSRIRTEHFPLTLESARPSHTSQYLCASTETGGDTGELFFGEGSRLTVL.

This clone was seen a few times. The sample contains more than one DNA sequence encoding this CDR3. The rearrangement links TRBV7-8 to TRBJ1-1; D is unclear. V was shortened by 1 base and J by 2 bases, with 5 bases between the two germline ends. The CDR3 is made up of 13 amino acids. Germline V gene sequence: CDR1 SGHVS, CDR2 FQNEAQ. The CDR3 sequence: CASSLDRNTEAFF. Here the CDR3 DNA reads TGTGCCAGCAGCTTAGACAGAAACACTGAAGCTTTCTTT. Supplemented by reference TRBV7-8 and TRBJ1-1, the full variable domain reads GAGVSQSPRYKVAKRGQDVALRCDPISGHVSLFWYQQALGQGPEFLTYFQNEAQLDKSGLPSDRFFAERPEGSVSTLKIQRTQQEDSAVYLCASSLDRNTEAFFGQGTRLTVV.

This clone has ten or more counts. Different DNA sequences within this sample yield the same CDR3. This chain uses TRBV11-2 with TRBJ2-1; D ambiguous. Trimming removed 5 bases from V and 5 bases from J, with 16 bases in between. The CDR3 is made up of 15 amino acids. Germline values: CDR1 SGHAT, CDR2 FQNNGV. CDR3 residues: CASSPLKGRDNEQFF. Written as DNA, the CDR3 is TGTGCCAGCAGCCCTCTCAAGGGAAGGGACAATGAGCAGTTCTTC.

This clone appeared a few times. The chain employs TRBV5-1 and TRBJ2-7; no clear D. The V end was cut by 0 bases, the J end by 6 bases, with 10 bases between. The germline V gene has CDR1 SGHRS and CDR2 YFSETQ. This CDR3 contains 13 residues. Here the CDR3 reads CASSLGLKGEQYF. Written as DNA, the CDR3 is TGCGCCAGCAGCTTGGGCCTAAAGGGCGAGCAGTACTTC.

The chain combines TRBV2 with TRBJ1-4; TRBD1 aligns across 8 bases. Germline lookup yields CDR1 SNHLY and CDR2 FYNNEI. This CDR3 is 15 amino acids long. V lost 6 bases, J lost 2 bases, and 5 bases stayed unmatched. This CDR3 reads CASSPWDRTNEKLFF. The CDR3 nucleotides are TGTGCCAGCAGCCCCTGGGACAGGACTAATGAAAAACTGTTTTTT.

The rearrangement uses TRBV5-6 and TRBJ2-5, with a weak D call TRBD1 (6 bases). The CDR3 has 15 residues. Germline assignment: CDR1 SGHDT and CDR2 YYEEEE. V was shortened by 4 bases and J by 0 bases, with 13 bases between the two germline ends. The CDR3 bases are TGTGCCAGCAGCCGCACCCAGGGGTACCAAGAGACCCAGTACTTC. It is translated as CASSRTQGYQETQYF.

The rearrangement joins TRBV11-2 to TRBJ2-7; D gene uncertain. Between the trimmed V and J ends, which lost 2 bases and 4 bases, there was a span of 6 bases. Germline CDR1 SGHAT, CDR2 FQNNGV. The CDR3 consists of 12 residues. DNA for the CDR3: TGTGCCAGCAGCTTATACCAATACGAGCAGTACTTC. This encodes CASSLYQYEQYF.